The 25 T cell receptor beta chains below were found in one sample sequenced in a study of T cells after yellow fever vaccination. MiXCR was run by TCRdb on the 5' RACE reads, yielding one entry per CDR3 protein. The table includes roughly 520,000 distinct CDR3 sequences, 21% detected once. This specimen was PBMCs, taken less than 25 days after the first yellow fever vaccination. These receptors all stem from a man younger than 35 who received the YFV17D yellow fever vaccine.

J is TRBJ1-1 and V is TRBV20-1; perhaps TRBD1 as D (5 bases). Trimming took 2 bases from V and 11 from J, leaving 21 bases between them. The CDR3 extends over 14 amino acids. Germline CDR1 is DFQATT and CDR2 is SNEGSKA (reference sequence). This chain's CDR3 is CSARRTWDALGAFF. CDR3 DNA sequence: TGCAGTGCTAGACGGACTTGGGACGCCCTGGGGGCTTTCTTT.

J is TRBJ2-1 and V is TRBV6-1; D gene uncertain. The germline V gene encodes CDR1 MNHNS and CDR2 SASEGT. V was pared by 6 bases and J by 0 bases, with 9 bases between. CDR3 size: 14 residues. The CDR3 sequence: CASRGKNSYNEQFF. In DNA, the CDR3 is TGTGCCAGCAGAGGGAAAAACTCCTACAATGAGCAGTTCTTC.

The chain uses TRBV7-6 and TRBJ1-5, with 8 nucleotides matching TRBD1. Trimming at V came to 4 bases and at J to 3 bases, leaving 2 bases not matched to a gene. Per the germline V gene, CDR1 is SGHVS and CDR2 is FNYEAQ. The length of the CDR3 is 14 residues. In DNA, the CDR3 is TGTGCCAGCAGCTCGACAGGGGACAATCAGCCCCAGCATTTT. Translated: CASSSTGDNQPQHF. The entire variable domain, with the rest obtained from reference TRBV7-6 and TRBJ1-5, is as follows: GAGVSQSPRYKVTKRGQDVALRCDPISGHVSLYWYRQALGQGPEFLTYFNYEAQQDKSGLPNDRFSAERPEGSISTLTIQRTEQRDSAMYRCASSSTGDNQPQHFGDGTRLSIL.

This clonotype was seen a handful of times. The chain couples TRBV7-8 to TRBJ1-1; maybe TRBD1 (6 bases). CDR3 length equals 10 residues. Germline CDR1 SGHVS, CDR2 FQNEAQ. V dropped 5 bases and J dropped 8 bases, with 6 bases sitting between them. The CDR3 DNA is TGTGCCAGCAGCGGACAGGAAGCTTTCTTT. This sequence encodes CASSGQEAFF.

This clonotype has just a few counts. The CDR3 DNA sequence: TGTGCCAGCAGCCCACAGGGCCTAGTTAAAATGAGCACTGAAGCTTTCTTT. This codes for CASSPQGLVKMSTEAFF. The rearrangement joins TRBV12-3 or TRBV12-4 to TRBJ1-1, with D tentatively TRBD1 (6 bases). CDR3 size: 17 residues. Trimming took off 6 bases at V and 4 bases at J, with 24 bases between the two ends.

V is TRBV27 and J is TRBJ2-2; D is ambiguous. Germline V gene data show CDR1 as MNHEY and CDR2 as SMNVEV (reference sequence). Trimming removed 3 bases at V and 4 bases at J, with 9 bases between. CDR3 length equals 14 residues. CDR3 DNA: TGTGCCAGCAGTTTTCGACAACTCACCGGGGAGCTGTTTTTT. Its translation: CASSFRQLTGELFF.

This clonotype was seen more than once but under ten times. J is TRBJ2-1 and V is TRBV7-3; 9 bases are shared with TRBD1. The CDR3 has 14 residues. Germline V gene lookup returns CDR1 SGHTA and CDR2 FQGTGA. V gave up 6 bases and J gave up 8 bases; unmatched junction bases: 8. The CDR3 is CASSLHRTGDEQFF. The CDR3 bases are TGTGCCAGCAGTTTACACCGGACAGGGGATGAGCAGTTCTTC.

Many counts were recorded for this clonotype. The V call is TRBV7-2, the J call TRBJ2-3, with TRBD2 matching over 14 bases. Germline V lookup: CDR1 SGHTA, CDR2 FQGNSA. V gave up 5 bases and J gave up 5 bases; unmatched junction bases: 9. The CDR3 sequence is 17 residues long. In DNA form, the CDR3 reads TGTGCCAGCAGCCCCCCCGGACTAGCGGGGGGTGGAGATACGCAGTATTTT. Translation gives CASSPPGLAGGGDTQYF.

The chain joins TRBV18 to TRBJ2-3; TRBD1 matches at 8 bases. The CDR3 is made up of 15 amino acids. Germline CDR1 and CDR2: KGHSH and LQKENI. Unmatched junction bases numbered 4, after V lost 3 bases and J lost 2 bases. Written as DNA, the CDR3 is TGTGCCAGCTCACCGCAGGGGGCAGCCACAGATACGCAGTATTTT. This encodes CASSPQGAATDTQYF.

This chain connects TRBV7-3 to TRBJ2-1; the D is unclear. The CDR3 is 13 residues long. V was trimmed by 0 bases and J by 8 bases, leaving 8 bases between them. Germline values: CDR1 SGHTA, CDR2 FQGTGA. As DNA, the CDR3 is TGTGCCAGCAGCTTAACAGGATTCTATGAGCAGTTCTTC. Its protein is CASSLTGFYEQFF.

The V gene is TRBV6-2 or TRBV6-3, the J gene TRBJ2-1; TRBD2 might be the D (6 bases). CDR1 MNHEY and CDR2 SVGEGT come from the germline V gene. There are 15 residues in the CDR3. Trimming took off 2 bases at V and 5 bases at J, with 13 bases between the two ends. The CDR3 region has the DNA TGTGCCAGCAGTTACCCCCGCGCGGGAAACAATGAGCAGTTCTTC. Translated, it gives CASSYPRAGNNEQFF.

The gene calls are TRBV9 and TRBJ2-2; D possibly uses TRBD1 or TRBD2 (5 bases each). Deletions cut 2 bases from V and 1 base from J, with 15 bases between. The CDR3 has 17 residues. CDR1 and CDR2 (germline): SGDLS, YYNGEE. CDR3 sequence: CASSVNSRGRNTGELFF. In DNA, the CDR3 is TGTGCCAGCAGCGTGAATTCCCGGGGACGGAACACCGGGGAGCTGTTTTTT.

Only a few counts were recorded for this clonotype. The chain couples TRBV20-1 to TRBJ2-7; TRBD1 or TRBD2 may be the D gene (5 bases each). Trimming stripped 3 bases from V and 3 bases from J, with 15 bases between. Germline V gene lookup returns CDR1 DFQATT and CDR2 SNEGSKA (reference sequence). The CDR3 is 14 amino acids. The CDR3 reads CSARGPGAIYEQYV. The CDR3, as DNA: TGCAGTGCTAGGGGACCGGGCGCGATCTACGAGCAGTACGTC.

The chain recombines TRBV14 with TRBJ2-2; D unresolved. Trimming left V 3 bases short and J 6 bases short, with 8 bases between. There are 13 residues in the CDR3. Germline V lookup: CDR1 SGHDN, CDR2 FVKESK. DNA for the CDR3: TGTGCCAGCAGCCAGCTTGGTCCCGGGGAGCTGTTTTTT. Protein: CASSQLGPGELFF.

The chain joins TRBV15 to TRBJ2-5; D unclear. The CDR3 runs to 15 residues. Germline V gives CDR1 LNHNV, CDR2 YYDKDF (reference sequence). V was clipped by 0 bases and J by 2 bases, with 10 bases between them. The CDR3 DNA reads TGTGCCACCAGCAGAGATCGCGCAGTACAAGAGACCCAGTACTTC. It is translated as CATSRDRAVQETQYF.

This clonotype was detected a few times. The rearrangement joins TRBV10-3 to TRBJ2-4, with D possibly TRBD1 on 5 matching bases. The CDR3 spans 16 residues. Germline CDR1 and CDR2: ENHRY and SYGVKD. V was pared by 4 bases and J by 0 bases, with 13 bases between. The CDR3 reads CAISVEETEAKNIQYF. The CDR3 DNA is TGTGCCATCAGTGTCGAAGAGACAGAAGCCAAAAACATTCAGTACTTC.

This clonotype was counted at least ten times. The chain recombines TRBV7-2 with TRBJ2-5; 7 bases map to TRBD1. The germline V gene encodes CDR1 SGHTA and CDR2 FQGNSA. The CDR3 has 14 residues. The trim removed 1 base at V and 4 bases at J, leaving 3 bases unmatched. The CDR3 DNA reads TGTGCCAGCAGCTTAGGAGGGGGCAGAGAGACCCAGTACTTC. Amino acid sequence: CASSLGGGRETQYF.

This clonotype was counted only a few times. The chain links TRBV4-1 to TRBJ2-3; either TRBD1 or TRBD2 may fit D (7 bases each). There are 18 residues in the CDR3. Germline CDR1 reads MGHRA; CDR2 reads YSYEKL. The V end was cut by 3 bases, the J end by 0 bases, with 19 bases between. This CDR3 reads CASSQTSAAGQSTDTQYF. The CDR3 DNA follows: TGCGCCAGCAGCCAGACAAGTGCAGCGGGACAGAGCACAGATACGCAGTATTTT.

The rearrangement joins TRBV5-1 to TRBJ2-3; TRBD2 matches at 12 bases. The CDR3 length is 16 residues. Trimming at V came to 1 base and at J to 4 bases, leaving 4 bases not matched to a gene. The germline CDR1 and CDR2 sequences are SGHRS and YFSETQ. CDR3 loop: CASSLQTSGGSDTQYF. The CDR3 nucleotides read TGCGCCAGCAGCTTGCAGACTAGCGGGGGCTCAGATACGCAGTATTTT.

This clonotype came up a few times. The genes are TRBV7-9 and TRBJ2-7; no firm D call. The CDR3 contains 13 residues. Per germline, CDR1 SEHNR and CDR2 FQNEAQ (reference sequence). Trimming took off 7 bases at V and 6 bases at J, with 16 bases between the two ends. This CDR3 reads CASTLTWASEQYF. The CDR3 DNA reads TGTGCCAGCACCCTTACCTGGGCGAGCGAGCAGTACTTC.

This clonotype was found a few times. This sequence joins TRBV6-1 and TRBJ2-5, with D tentatively TRBD1 or TRBD2 (5 bases each). Trimming took 7 bases from V and 4 from J, leaving 10 bases between them. Germline CDR1 MNHNS, CDR2 SASEGT. The CDR3 totals 12 residues. CDR3 sequence reads: CASMRGGETQYF. The CDR3 coding sequence is TGTGCCAGCATGAGGGGTGGAGAGACCCAGTACTTC.

The rearrangement uses TRBV5-4 and TRBJ2-1, with a weak D call TRBD1 (5 bases). V was shortened by 1 base and J by 8 bases, with 16 bases between the two germline ends. The length of the CDR3 is 15 residues. Per germline, CDR1 SGHNT and CDR2 YYREEE (reference sequence). Here the CDR3 reads CASSLIQGEEDEQFF. DNA of the CDR3: TGTGCCAGCAGCTTGATCCAGGGTGAAGAGGATGAGCAGTTCTTC.

This rearrangement joins TRBV2 to TRBJ1-4, with D hard to call. V lost 5 bases to trimming and J lost 12 bases, with 10 bases between them. The CDR3 runs 11 residues. CDR1 is SNHLY, CDR2 FYNNEI, per germline. The CDR3 bases are TGTGCCAGCAGTACTAGTGCGGAACTGTTTTTT. Amino acid sequence: CASSTSAELFF.

A few counts support this clonotype. The rearrangement links TRBV5-1 to TRBJ2-5; 10 nucleotides align to TRBD2. The CDR3 is 16 residues long. Germline loops: CDR1 SGHRS, CDR2 YFSETQ. With V trimmed by 0 bases and J by 3 bases, 5 bases remained unmatched. Here the CDR3 reads CASSLGAGGSEETQYF. CDR3 DNA: TGCGCCAGCAGCTTGGGAGCGGGGGGGTCGGAAGAGACCCAGTACTTC.

V gene TRBV24-1 combines with J gene TRBJ2-1; tentatively, D is TRBD1 (5 bases). From germline, CDR1 is KGHDR and CDR2 SFDVKD. V was clipped by 3 bases and J by 7 bases, with 15 bases between them. The CDR3 length is 15 residues. CDR3 coding DNA: TGTGCCACCAGTGATGGGTTAAGGGGCAAAAATGAGCAGTTCTTC. Its translation: CATSDGLRGKNEQFF.